The entry below describes one T cell receptor (beta chain). Its antigen remains unidentified. Germline and junction disagree at one end, which may indicate a read error. The source of the sample is a study of OX40 agonist ivuxolimab in advanced cancers. Study conclusions and caveats: CD4+ and CD8+ blood T cells expanded clonally by week 6 at 0.1 to 3.0 mg/kg. CD8+ T cells were the subset that, on average, had more expanded clones than CD4+.

TCRdb's table, derived via immunoSEQ multiplex PCR, lists solely in-frame clones and lacks some. The sample contains tens of thousands of clones, approximately 70% of which appear only once. The CDR3 sequence is 16 residues long. In germline, CDR1 is MNHNS, CDR2 SASEGT. This rearrangement joins TRBV6-1 to TRBJ2-7; TRBD1 matches at 8 bases. The sequence was collected from an adult with an advanced solid tumor such as melanoma, head and neck, liver or kidney cancer. The sample consisted of CD4+ or CD8+ T cells sorted from blood, taken in a trial of the OX40 agonist ivuxolimab. The CDR3 protein is CASSEGTGAGGYEQYF. CDR3 coding DNA: TGTGCCAGCAGCGAAGGGACAGGTGCAGGGGGCTACGAGCAGTACTTC.